This TCR beta chain was observed in a study of cytomegalovirus exposure and HLA in healthy donors. Notes on the study in general: Immune exposure information available was restricted to CMV serostatus.

This clone was counted only a few times. What it binds is unknown. 13 Jbeta primers and 60 Vbeta primers were used for the PCR. The assay was immunoSEQ multiplex PCR, and TCRdb's table has in-frame clones only and misses some. The data show 140,000 to 150,000 clones, with around a tenth seen just once and 1.8% held by the top ten. The material sequenced was PBMCs. This clonotype was sampled from a man in his forties or fifties in good health and CMV-seronegative.

The DNA for the CDR3 is TGTGCCAGTACCGGGACAGGGATCGAAAGCACTGAAGCTTTCTTT. It translates to CASTGTGIESTEAFF. The chain uses TRBV30 and TRBJ1-1, with 9 bases identical to TRBD1. From germline, CDR1 is GTSNPN and CDR2 SVGIG (reference sequence). The CDR3 has 15 residues. Trimming removed 8 bases from V and 4 bases from J; junction bases left unmatched: 14.